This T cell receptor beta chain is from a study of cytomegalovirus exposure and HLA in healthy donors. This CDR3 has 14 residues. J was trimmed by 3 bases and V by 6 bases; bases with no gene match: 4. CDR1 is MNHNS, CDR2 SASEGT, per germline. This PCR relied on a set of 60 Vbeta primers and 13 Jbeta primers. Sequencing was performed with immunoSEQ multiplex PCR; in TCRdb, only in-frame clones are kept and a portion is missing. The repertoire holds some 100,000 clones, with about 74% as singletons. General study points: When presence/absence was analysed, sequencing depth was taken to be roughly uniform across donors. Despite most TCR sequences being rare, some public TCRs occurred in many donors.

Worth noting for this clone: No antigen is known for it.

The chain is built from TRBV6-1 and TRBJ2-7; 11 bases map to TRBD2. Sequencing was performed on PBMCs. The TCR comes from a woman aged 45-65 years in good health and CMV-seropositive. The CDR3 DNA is TGTGCCAGCAGGCCTAGCGGGGGGCTCTACGAGCAGTACTTC. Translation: CASRPSGGLYEQYF.